This is a list of T cell receptor beta chains from one sample in a study of T cells after yellow fever vaccination. TCRdb ran MiXCR on the 5' RACE reads and lists one entry per CDR3 protein. The sample has a few hundred thousand distinct CDR3 sequences; roughly 4.3% are singletons. The source was PBMCs, collected 15 days after the yellow fever booster vaccination. These receptors all come from a young man who received the YFV17D yellow fever vaccine. Both conserved end residues are part of each CDR3. Each record gives: J gene, V gene, D gene, clone size, CDR3 DNA, CDR3 protein. D genes are given only for firm matches. Rows may omit the clone size; those that give it use once, few, many or a size class.

TRBJ1-4,TRBV18,-,-,TGTGCCAGCTCCCAGGAGCAGACAGGACTGTTTTTT,CASSQEQTGLFF
TRBJ2-1,TRBV15,-,few,TGTGCCACCAGCAGAGACCGAACAGGGAATGAGCAGTTCTTC,CATSRDRTGNEQFF
TRBJ1-1,TRBV5-1,-,few,TGCGCCAGCAGCTCCCTACAGGTGAACACTGAAGCTTTCTTT,CASSSLQVNTEAFF
TRBJ2-3,TRBV4-3,-,few,TGCGCCAGCAGCCAAGATCTCGGTCGGGCAGATACGCAGTATTTT,CASSQDLGRADTQYF
TRBJ2-7,TRBV2,-,few,TGTGCCAGCAGTGTTGCGACGGTGAGCTCCTACGAGCAGTACTTC,CASSVATVSSYEQYF
TRBJ2-5,TRBV11-1,-,few,TGTGCCAGCAGCTTAGCGCACGAAGAGACCCAGTACTTC,CASSLAHEETQYF
TRBJ1-6,TRBV15,-,-,TGTGCCACCAGCTCCCCCGGGAGCTCCTATAATTCACCCCTCCACTTT,CATSSPGSSYNSPLHF
TRBJ1-2,TRBV28,-,few,TGTGCCAGCAGTTTAGGAGGCCGCTCCGGGGGCTACACCTTC,CASSLGGRSGGYTF
TRBJ2-5,TRBV5-1,-,few,TGCGCCAGCAGCCTCACGCCAGGGCCCCTTCAAGAGACCCAGTACTTC,CASSLTPGPLQETQYF
TRBJ1-1,TRBV12-5,-,few,TGTGCTAGTGGTTGGAGTACCCGTACCACTGAAGCTTTCTTT,CASGWSTRTTEAFF
TRBJ2-1,TRBV24-1,-,many,TGTGCCACCAGTGAGTATACAACTGAGCAGTTCTTC,CATSEYTTEQFF
TRBJ1-2,TRBV4-2,TRBD1,-,TGTGCCAGCAGCCAGGACCACAGGGGGAACTATGGCTACACCTTC,CASSQDHRGNYGYTF
TRBJ2-5,TRBV7-3,TRBD2,many,TGTGCCAGCAGCACCATAGGAGCGGGGGTCGAGACCCAGTACTTC,CASSTIGAGVETQYF
TRBJ1-5,TRBV5-1,TRBD1,many,TGCGCCAGCAGCTGGACAGGGGTGCAGCCCCAGCATTTT,CASSWTGVQPQHF
TRBJ2-1,TRBV12-3/TRBV12-4,TRBD2,many,TGTGCCAGCAGTTTCTATAGCGGGGGGCCACCGGGTGAGCAGTTCTTC,CASSFYSGGPPGEQFF
TRBJ2-1,TRBV20-1,TRBD2,-,TGCAGTGCTAGATTCCGACTAGCTTTTGAGGATGAGCAGTTCTTC,CSARFRLAFEDEQFF
TRBJ1-2,TRBV4-3,TRBD1,many,TGCGCCAGCAGCCAAGATACAGGGGGCAATGGCTACACCTTC,CASSQDTGGNGYTF
TRBJ1-5,TRBV6-1,-,many,TGTGCCAGCGGCAGACAGGTAGTAAGCAATCAGCCCCAGCATTTT,CASGRQVVSNQPQHF
TRBJ2-2,TRBV15,-,few,TGTGCCACCAGAAAGGGGTTCACCGGGGAGCTGTTTTTT,CATRKGFTGELFF
TRBJ2-2,TRBV7-2,TRBD2,many,TGTGCCAGCAGCCCCAGGCCGACTAGCGGGGCTTGGGGCGGGGAGCTGTTTTTT,CASSPRPTSGAWGGELFF
TRBJ2-1,TRBV6-5,TRBD2,few,TGTGCCAGCAGTTACTATAGCGGGGAGAACAATGAGCAGTTCTTC,CASSYYSGENNEQFF
TRBJ1-4,TRBV20-1,-,many,TGCAGTGCCCCAGGGGTGGTGGGTGAAAAACTGTTTTTT,CSAPGVVGEKLFF
TRBJ2-6,TRBV6-2/TRBV6-3,TRBD1,-,TGTGCCAGCAGTTTCGACGATCCTAATACAGGGGAAAAGAGCTCTGGGGCCAACGTCCTGACTTTC,CASSFDDPNTGEKSSGANVLTF
TRBJ1-1,TRBV5-1,-,-,TGCGCCAGCAGCTTGGGTTGGGGAGACACTGAAGCTTTCTTT,CASSLGWGDTEAFF
TRBJ2-5,TRBV7-2,-,many,TGTGCCAGCAGCTTACTCAAGCGCCAAGAGACCCAGTACTTC,CASSLLKRQETQYF
TRBJ2-5,TRBV18,-,-,TGTGCCAGCTCACTCCGGGAAACTGAGACCCAGTACTTC,CASSLRETETQYF
TRBJ2-7,TRBV4-1,-,many,TGCGCCAGCAGCCAAGACGGTCGCGACCCCTACGAGCAGTACTTC,CASSQDGRDPYEQYF